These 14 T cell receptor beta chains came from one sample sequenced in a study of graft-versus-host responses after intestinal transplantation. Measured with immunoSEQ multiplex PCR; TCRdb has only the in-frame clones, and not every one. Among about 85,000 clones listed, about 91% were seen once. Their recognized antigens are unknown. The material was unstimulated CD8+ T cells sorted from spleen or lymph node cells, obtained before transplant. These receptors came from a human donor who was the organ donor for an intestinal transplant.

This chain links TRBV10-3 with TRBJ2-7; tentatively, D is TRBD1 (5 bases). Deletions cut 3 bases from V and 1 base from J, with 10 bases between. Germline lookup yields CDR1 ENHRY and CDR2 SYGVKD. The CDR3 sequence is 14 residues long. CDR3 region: CAISEQVQSYEQYF. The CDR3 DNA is TGTGCCATCAGTGAACAGGTCCAGTCCTACGAGCAGTACTTC.

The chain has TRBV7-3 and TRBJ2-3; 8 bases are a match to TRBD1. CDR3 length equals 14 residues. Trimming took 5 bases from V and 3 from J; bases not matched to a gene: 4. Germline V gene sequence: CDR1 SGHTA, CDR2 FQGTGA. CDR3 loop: CASSAGGGTDTQYF. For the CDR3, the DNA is TGTGCCAGCAGCGCAGGGGGCGGGACAGATACGCAGTATTTT.

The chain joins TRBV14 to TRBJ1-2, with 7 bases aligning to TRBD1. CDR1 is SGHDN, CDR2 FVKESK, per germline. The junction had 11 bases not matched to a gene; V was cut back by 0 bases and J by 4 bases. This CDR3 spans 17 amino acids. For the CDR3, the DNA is TGTGCCAGCAGCCAAGAAGGGATAGGGGGCCGCCCCTATGGCTACACCTTC. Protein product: CASSQEGIGGRPYGYTF.

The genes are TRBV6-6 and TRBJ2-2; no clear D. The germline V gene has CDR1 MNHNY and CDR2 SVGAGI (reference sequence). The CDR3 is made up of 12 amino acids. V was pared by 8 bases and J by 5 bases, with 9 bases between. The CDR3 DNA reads TGTGCCAGCGGTCCCAGGACCGGGGAGCTGTTTTTT. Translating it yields CASGPRTGELFF.

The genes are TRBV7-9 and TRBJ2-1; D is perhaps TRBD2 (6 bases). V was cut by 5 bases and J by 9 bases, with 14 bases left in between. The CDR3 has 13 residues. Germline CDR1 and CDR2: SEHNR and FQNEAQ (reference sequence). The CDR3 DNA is TGTGCCAGCAGCCGAACTAGCCCCCTTGAGCAGTTCTTC. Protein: CASSRTSPLEQFF.

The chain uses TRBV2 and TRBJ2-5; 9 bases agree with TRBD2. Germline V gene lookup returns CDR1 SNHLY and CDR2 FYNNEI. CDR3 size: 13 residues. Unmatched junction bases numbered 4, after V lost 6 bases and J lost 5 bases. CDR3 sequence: CASRGLARETQYF. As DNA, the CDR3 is TGTGCCAGCAGGGGACTAGCTAGGGAGACCCAGTACTTC. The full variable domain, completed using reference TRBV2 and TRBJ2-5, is EPEVTQTPSHQVTQMGQEVILRCVPISNHLYFYWYRQILGQKVEFLVSFYNNEISEKSEIFDDQFSVERPDGSNFTLKIRSTKLEDSAMYFCASRGLARETQYFGPGTRLLVL.

The CDR3 is CASGAPPSGGTYEQYF. The CDR3 nucleotides are TGTGCCAGCGGGGCCCCCCCTAGCGGGGGAACCTACGAGCAGTACTTC. This sequence joins TRBV11-2 and TRBJ2-7; 10 bases agree with TRBD2. The CDR3 covers 16 residues. J gave up 2 bases and V 8 bases, and 12 bases lay outside the gene matches. Germline V CDR1 and CDR2: SGHAT, FQNNGV.

The CDR3 DNA follows: TGTGCCAGCAGGGGCGGTGGGGGGCTCTACGAGCAGTACTTC. Protein product: CASRGGGGLYEQYF. The chain combines TRBV2 with TRBJ2-7; the D gene could be TRBD1 or TRBD2 (6 bases each). The CDR3 length is 14 residues. Trimming removed 6 bases from V and 3 bases from J, with 15 bases in between. Looked up from germline, CDR1 is SNHLY and CDR2 is FYNNEI.

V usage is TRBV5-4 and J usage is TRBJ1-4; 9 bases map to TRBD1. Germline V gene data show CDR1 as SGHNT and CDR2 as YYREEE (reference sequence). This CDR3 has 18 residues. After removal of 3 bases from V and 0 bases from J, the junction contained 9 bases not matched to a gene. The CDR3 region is CASSWEQGALATNEKLFF. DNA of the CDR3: TGTGCCAGCAGCTGGGAACAGGGGGCCCTTGCAACTAATGAAAAACTGTTTTTT.

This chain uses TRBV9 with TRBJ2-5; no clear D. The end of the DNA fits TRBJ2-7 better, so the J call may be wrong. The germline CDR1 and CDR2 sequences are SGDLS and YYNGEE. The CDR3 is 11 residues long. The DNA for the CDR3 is TGTGCCAGCAGCGTACCCCACGAGCAGTACTTC. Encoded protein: CASSVPHEQYF.

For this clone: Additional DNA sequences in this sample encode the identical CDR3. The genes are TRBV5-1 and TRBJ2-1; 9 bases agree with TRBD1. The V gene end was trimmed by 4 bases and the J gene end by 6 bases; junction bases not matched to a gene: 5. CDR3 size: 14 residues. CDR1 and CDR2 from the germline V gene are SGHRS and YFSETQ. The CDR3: CASSPGQGANEQFF. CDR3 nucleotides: TGCGCCAGCAGCCCGGGACAGGGTGCCAATGAGCAGTTCTTC.

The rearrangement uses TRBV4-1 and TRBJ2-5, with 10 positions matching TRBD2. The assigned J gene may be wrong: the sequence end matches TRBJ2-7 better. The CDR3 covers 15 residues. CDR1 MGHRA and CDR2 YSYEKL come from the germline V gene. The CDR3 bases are TGCGCCAGCAGCCAAAGCCCTAGCGGGAGCTACGAGCAGTACTTC. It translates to CASSQSPSGSYEQYF.

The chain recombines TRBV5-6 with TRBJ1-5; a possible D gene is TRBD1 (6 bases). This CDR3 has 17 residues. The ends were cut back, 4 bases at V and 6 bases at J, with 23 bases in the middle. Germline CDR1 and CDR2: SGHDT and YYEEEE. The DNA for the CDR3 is TGTGCCAGCAGCCTCTGGAGGGGGGGCGTGGAGGGTCAGCCCCAGCATTTT. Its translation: CASSLWRGGVEGQPQHF.

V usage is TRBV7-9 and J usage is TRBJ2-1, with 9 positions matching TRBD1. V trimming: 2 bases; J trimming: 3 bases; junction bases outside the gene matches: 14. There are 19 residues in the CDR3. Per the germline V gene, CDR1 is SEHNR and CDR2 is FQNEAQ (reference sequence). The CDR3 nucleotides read TGTGCCAGCAGCTTACCGGCGACAGGGGGAGACGGTATCTACAATGAGCAGTTCTTC. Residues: CASSLPATGGDGIYNEQFF.